Below are 18 T cell receptor beta chains sequenced from a single sample in a study of shared T cell receptors in the human thymus. Assay: immunoSEQ multiplex PCR; the TCRdb copy retains only in-frame clones and omits some. The sample holds roughly 710,000 clones; approximately 83% are singletons and the top ten take 0.008% to 0.011%. These sequences were also reported in another study, on human thymus T cells.

Sequencing was done on a sample of thymocytes. These receptors came from a girl under two years old with a congenital heart defect.

This chain links TRBV14 with TRBJ1-3; D not resolved. The CDR3 contains 15 residues. Germline V gene data show CDR1 as SGHDN and CDR2 as FVKESK. The V end was cut by 2 bases, the J end by 0 bases, with 8 bases between. The CDR3 region is CASSQSGGSGNTIYF. The CDR3, as DNA: TGTGCCAGCAGCCAATCCGGAGGCTCTGGAAACACCATATATTTT.

V is TRBV13 and J is TRBJ2-7; 9 nucleotides line up with TRBD1. The germline V gene encodes CDR1 PRHDT and CDR2 FYEKMQ (reference sequence). The length of the CDR3 is 15 residues. The V segment lost 4 bases and the J segment 6 bases; nucleotides outside the gene matches: 10. CDR3 residues: CASSSDMGQGSEQYF. CDR3 DNA: TGTGCCAGCAGCTCCGACATGGGACAGGGAAGCGAGCAGTACTTC. Together with reference TRBV13 and TRBJ2-7, the CDR3 gives the full variable domain: AAGVIQSPRHLIKEKRETATLKCYPIPRHDTVYWYQQGPGQDPQFLISFYEKMQSDKGSIPDRFSAQQFSDYHSELNMSSLELGDSALYFCASSSDMGQGSEQYFGPGTRLTVT.

This rearrangement joins TRBV19 to TRBJ1-1; 7 nucleotides align to TRBD1. The J segment lost 5 bases and the V segment lost 7 bases, leaving 19 bases of the junction unmatched. Per germline, CDR1 LNHDA and CDR2 SQIVND (reference sequence). CDR3 length: 17 residues. The CDR3 DNA follows: TGTGCCAGTATCACCTCTCGTATTGGACAGGCCCGGACTGAAGCTTTCTTT. It yields the protein CASITSRIGQARTEAFF.

The gene calls are TRBV5-5 and TRBJ2-3; 8 nucleotides line up with TRBD1. Losses at the gene ends were 5 bases for V and 1 base for J; bases not matched to a gene: 9. The CDR3 has 16 residues. Germline V gives CDR1 SGHKS, CDR2 YYEKEE (reference sequence). CDR3 loop: CASRPLGTGGTDTQYF. As DNA, the CDR3 is TGTGCCAGCAGACCACTCGGGACAGGAGGCACAGATACGCAGTATTTT.

In its sample, this clone was seen once. This rearrangement joins TRBV27 to TRBJ2-5; 9 bases are shared with TRBD1. This CDR3 has 16 residues. The V and J ends lost 5 bases and 2 bases, in that order; junction bases with no gene match: 9. The V gene's germline CDR1 is MNHEY and CDR2 SMNVEV (reference sequence). The chain's CDR3 is CASSLSRDREQETQYF. The CDR3 DNA reads TGTGCCAGCAGTCTGTCCCGGGACAGGGAACAAGAGACCCAGTACTTC.

The rearrangement uses TRBV25-1 and TRBJ2-7; a possible D gene is TRBD1 (5 bases). V lost 4 bases and J lost 3, with 10 bases in between. Germline-derived CDR1 and CDR2 are MGHDK and SYGVNS. This CDR3 spans 13 amino acids. The CDR3 loop is CASSGKTVYEQYF. The CDR3 coding sequence is TGTGCCAGCAGTGGCAAGACAGTCTACGAGCAGTACTTC.

The rearrangement links TRBV10-3 to TRBJ1-2; a weak D match, TRBD1 (6 bases). Per germline, CDR1 ENHRY and CDR2 SYGVKD. V gave up 2 bases and J gave up 4 bases, with 17 bases separating them. CDR3 length: 16 residues. The CDR3 here is CAISESPYREIYGYTF. Here the CDR3 DNA reads TGTGCCATCAGTGAGAGTCCTTACAGGGAGATCTATGGCTACACCTTC.

This clone showed up just once. The gene calls are TRBV6-1 and TRBJ2-1, with 11 bases fitting TRBD1. Trimming cost V 4 bases and J 4 bases; bases outside gene matches: 3. CDR1 is MNHNS, CDR2 SASEGT, per germline. The CDR3 consists of 15 residues. The CDR3 DNA follows: TGTGCCAGCAGTGGGGGACAGGGGGGTTACAATGAGCAGTTCTTC. Its protein product is CASSGGQGGYNEQFF.

The chain links TRBV18 to TRBJ2-6, with a weak D call TRBD1 (6 bases). The V gene's germline CDR1 is KGHSH and CDR2 LQKENI. This CDR3 comprises 19 residues. Trimming left V 3 bases short and J 0 bases short, with 18 bases between. CDR3 DNA sequence: TGTGCCAGCTCACCCAAACAGGGAAAAGGACCCTCTGGGGCCAACGTCCTGACTTTC. Residues: CASSPKQGKGPSGANVLTF.

This sequence joins TRBV7-2 and TRBJ2-7, with D uncertain. V was trimmed by 5 bases and J by 2 bases, leaving 16 bases between them. The CDR3 is 15 residues long. The germline V gene has CDR1 SGHTA and CDR2 FQGNSA. CDR3 bases: TGTGCCAGCAGCCCCGACAACCTGCTCACCTACGAGCAGTACTTC. Its translation is CASSPDNLLTYEQYF.

This clone has only one observation. The rearrangement uses TRBV5-5 and TRBJ1-4; D is ambiguous. The CDR3 is 14 amino acids. Germline CDR1 and CDR2: SGHKS and YYEKEE (reference sequence). Trimming removed 2 bases at V and 11 bases at J, with 16 bases between. CDR3 protein: CASSLQLSETKLFF. The CDR3 bases are TGTGCCAGCAGCTTACAGTTGTCCGAGACGAAACTGTTTTTT.

The chain links TRBV5-4 to TRBJ2-5; D is perhaps TRBD1 (5 bases). V gave up 2 bases and J gave up 0 bases, with 8 bases separating them. The CDR3 is made up of 14 amino acids. In germline, CDR1 is SGHNT, CDR2 YYREEE (reference sequence). The CDR3 DNA follows: TGTGCCAGCAGCTTTGCAGGGTACCAAGAGACCCAGTACTTC. Translating it yields CASSFAGYQETQYF.

The chain uses TRBV11-1 and TRBJ2-7; TRBD1 is a possible D gene (6 bases). CDR3 size: 15 residues. V lost 4 bases to trimming and J lost 2 bases, with 15 bases between them. CDR1 is SGHAT and CDR2 is FQDESV in the germline V gene (reference sequence). The CDR3 region is CASSSRTDKPYEQYF. Written as DNA, the CDR3 is TGTGCCAGCAGCTCCCGGACAGACAAACCCTACGAGCAGTACTTC.

This clone turned up a few times. This chain connects TRBV5-1 to TRBJ1-4, with TRBD1 matching 7 bases. The CDR3 spans 15 residues. V shed 0 bases and J 8 bases; nucleotides not matched to a gene: 7. Germline CDR1 SGHRS, CDR2 YFSETQ. The CDR3 here is CASSLEDRAGEKLFF. The CDR3 region has the DNA TGCGCCAGCAGCTTGGAAGACAGGGCAGGGGAAAAACTGTTTTTT.

This clone was seen once. The V call is TRBV5-1, the J call TRBJ2-5; D gene unclear. Between the trimmed V and J ends, which lost 0 bases and 2 bases, there was a span of 11 bases. From germline, CDR1 is SGHRS and CDR2 YFSETQ. The CDR3 is 15 residues long. In DNA, the CDR3 is TGCGCCAGCAGCTTGGGGCAAGAGCGACAAGAGACCCAGTACTTC. Protein product: CASSLGQERQETQYF.

The count of this clone is one. V and J are TRBV5-1 and TRBJ1-2; 7 bases match TRBD1. CDR1 is SGHRS, CDR2 YFSETQ, per germline. Germline trimming cut 4 bases from V and 2 bases from J; bases unmatched to any gene: 14. This CDR3 is 17 amino acids long. DNA for the CDR3: TGCGCCAGCAGCCTACCGGAGACAGGGAAAGGGAACTATGGCTACACCTTC. Residues: CASSLPETGKGNYGYTF.

The chain couples TRBV30 to TRBJ2-7; D is possibly TRBD2 (5 bases). CDR1 and CDR2 (germline): GTSNPN, SVGIG (reference sequence). V gave up 0 bases and J gave up 2 bases, with 14 bases separating them. CDR3 length: 15 amino acids. Here the CDR3 DNA reads TGTGCCTGGAGTGTACTCGAGGGTACCCCCTACGAGCAGTACTTC. It encodes CAWSVLEGTPYEQYF.

The rearrangement joins TRBV14 to TRBJ1-2, with D hard to call. The germline V gene encodes CDR1 SGHDN and CDR2 FVKESK. The V gene lost 5 bases and the J gene lost 4 bases, with 11 bases spanning the gap. The CDR3 covers 13 residues. CDR3 residues: CASSYKPSYGYTF. CDR3 in DNA: TGTGCCAGCAGCTATAAGCCGTCCTATGGCTACACCTTC.